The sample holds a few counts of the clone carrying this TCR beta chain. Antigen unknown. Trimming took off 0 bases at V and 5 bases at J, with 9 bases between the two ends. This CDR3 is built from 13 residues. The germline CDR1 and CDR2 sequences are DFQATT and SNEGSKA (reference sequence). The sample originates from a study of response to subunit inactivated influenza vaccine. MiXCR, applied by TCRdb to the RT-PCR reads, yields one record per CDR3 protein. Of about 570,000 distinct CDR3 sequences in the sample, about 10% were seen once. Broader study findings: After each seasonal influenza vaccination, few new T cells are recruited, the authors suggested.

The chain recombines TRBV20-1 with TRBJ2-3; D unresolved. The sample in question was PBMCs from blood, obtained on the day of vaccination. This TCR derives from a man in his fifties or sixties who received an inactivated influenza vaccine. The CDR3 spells CSARDLAEDTQYF. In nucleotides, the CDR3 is TGCAGTGCTAGAGATCTGGCCGAAGATACGCAGTATTTT.